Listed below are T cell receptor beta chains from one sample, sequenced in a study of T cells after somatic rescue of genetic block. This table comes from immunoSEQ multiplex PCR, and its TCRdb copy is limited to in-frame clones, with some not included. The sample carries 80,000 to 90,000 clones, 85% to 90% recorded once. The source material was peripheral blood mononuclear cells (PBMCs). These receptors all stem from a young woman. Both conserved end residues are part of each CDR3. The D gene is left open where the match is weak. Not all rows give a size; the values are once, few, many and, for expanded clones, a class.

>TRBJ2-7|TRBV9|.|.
CASSVDGPYEQYF
TGTGCCAGCAGCGTGGACGGGCCCTACGAGCAGTACTTC
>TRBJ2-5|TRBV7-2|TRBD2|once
CASSLLLAGEGETQYF
TGTGCCAGCAGCTTACTACTAGCGGGAGAGGGGGAGACCCAGTACTTC
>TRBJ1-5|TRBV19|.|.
CASSVRAARVSNQPQHF
TGTGCCAGTAGTGTGCGAGCCGCAAGAGTTAGCAATCAGCCCCAGCATTTT
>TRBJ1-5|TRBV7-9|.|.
CASSPRGAGHQPQHF
TGTGCCAGCAGCCCCCGGGGTGCGGGGCATCAGCCCCAGCATTTT
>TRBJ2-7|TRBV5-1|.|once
CASSLAGISSYEQYF
TGCGCCAGCAGCTTGGCCGGGATAAGCTCCTACGAGCAGTACTTC
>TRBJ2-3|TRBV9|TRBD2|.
CASSPRGLAGTDTQYF
TGTGCCAGCAGCCCCAGGGGACTAGCGGGAACAGATACGCAGTATTTT
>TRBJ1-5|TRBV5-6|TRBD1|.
CASSLGTDLSNQPQHF
TGTGCCAGCAGCCTCGGGACAGACCTTAGCAATCAGCCCCAGCATTTT
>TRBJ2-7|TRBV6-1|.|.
CASSNSGGGYEQYF
TGTGCCAGCAGCAACTCTGGGGGGGGCTACGAGCAGTATTTC
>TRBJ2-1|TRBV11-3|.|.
CASSDPPSSASYNEQFF
TGTGCCAGCAGCGACCCGCCCAGTTCTGCCTCCTACAATGAGCAGTTCTTC
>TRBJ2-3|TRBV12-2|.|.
CASRPERGRPDTQYF
TGTGCAAGTCGCCCGGAGAGGGGCCGCCCAGATACGCAGTATTTT
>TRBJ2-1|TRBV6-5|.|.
CASSYIGPGAGEQFF
TGTGCCAGCAGTTACATCGGGCCTGGCGCCGGTGAGCAGTTCTTC
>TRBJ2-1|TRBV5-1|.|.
CASSLLYNEQFF
TGCGCCAGCAGCTTGCTGTACAATGAGCAGTTCTTC
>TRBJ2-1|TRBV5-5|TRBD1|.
CASSPGTGIYNEQFF
TGTGCCAGCAGCCCCGGGACAGGGATATACAATGAGCAGTTCTTC
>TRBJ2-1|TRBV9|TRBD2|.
CASSVELEWLAGNEQFF
TGTGCCAGCAGCGTAGAGCTCGAATGGCTAGCGGGTAATGAGCAGTTCTTC
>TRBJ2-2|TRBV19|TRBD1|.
CASSPDRGRPGELFF
TGTGCCAGTAGTCCCGACAGGGGGCGCCCCGGGGAGCTGTTTTTT
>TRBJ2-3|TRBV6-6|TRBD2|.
CASTPRGEDTQYF
TGTGCCAGCACCCCTCGGGGGGAAGATACGCAGTATTTT
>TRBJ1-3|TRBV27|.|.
CASRQTYSGNTIYF
TGTGCCAGCAGGCAGACGTACTCTGGAAACACCATATATTTT
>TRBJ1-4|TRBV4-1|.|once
CASSQDRGAGKGEKLFF
TGCGCCAGCAGCCAAGATCGGGGGGCGGGAAAGGGTGAAAAACTGTTTTTT
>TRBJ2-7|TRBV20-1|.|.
CSAGHEQYF
TGCAGTGCTGGTCACGAGCAGTACTTC
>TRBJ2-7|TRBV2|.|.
CASSVGGADYEQYF
TGTGCCAGCAGTGTTGGGGGCGCGGACTACGAGCAGTACTTC
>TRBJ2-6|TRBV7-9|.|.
CASSPSESHSGANVLTF
TGTGCCAGCAGCCCTAGCGAGAGCCACTCTGGGGCCAACGTCCTGACTTTC
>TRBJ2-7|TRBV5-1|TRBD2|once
CASRPTSGDTYEQYF
TGCGCCAGCAGGCCTACTAGCGGGGATACCTACGAGCAGTACTTC
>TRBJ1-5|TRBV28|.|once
CASSLGAGAYQPQHF
TGTGCCAGCAGTTTAGGGGCAGGTGCTTATCAGCCCCAGCATTTT
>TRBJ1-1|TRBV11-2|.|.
CASSSPLGGMNTEAFF
TGTGCCAGCAGCTCCCCCCTCGGCGGGATGAACACTGAAGCTTTCTTT
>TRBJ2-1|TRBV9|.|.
CASSVAAGGLNNEQFF
TGTGCCAGCAGCGTAGCGGCAGGGGGGCTTAACAATGAGCAGTTCTTC
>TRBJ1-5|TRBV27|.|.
CASSFAGGAQHF
TGTGCCAGCAGTTTCGCCGGGGGGGCCCAGCATTTT
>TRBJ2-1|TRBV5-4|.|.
CASSFGGKTGEQFF
TGTGCCAGCAGCTTCGGGGGCAAAACCGGTGAGCAGTTCTTC
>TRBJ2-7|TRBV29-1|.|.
CSVAPGAYEQYF
TGCAGCGTTGCCCCAGGGGCCTACGAGCAGTACTTC
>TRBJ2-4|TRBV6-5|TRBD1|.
CASSSEGQGTLFQYF
TGTGCCAGCAGTTCTGAGGGACAGGGGACATTATTTCAGTACTTC
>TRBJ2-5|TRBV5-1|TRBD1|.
CASSLEGQPEGAQYF
TGCGCCAGCAGCTTGGAGGGACAGCCGGAAGGGGCCCAGTACTTC
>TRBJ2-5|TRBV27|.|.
CASSPLGGLAAETQYF
TGTGCCAGCAGTCCTCTAGGGGGGCTGGCGGCAGAGACCCAGTACTTC
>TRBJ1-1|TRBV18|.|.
CASRENTEAFF
TGTGCCAGTAGGGAGAACACTGAAGCTTTCTTT
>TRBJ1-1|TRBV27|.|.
CASRGSEAFF
TGTGCCAGCAGGGGCTCAGAAGCTTTCTTT
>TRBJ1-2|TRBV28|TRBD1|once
CASSTGEYGYTF
TGTGCCAGCAGTACAGGGGAGTATGGCTACACCTTC
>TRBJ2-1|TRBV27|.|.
CASSLFAGPSYNEQFF
TGTGCCAGCAGTTTATTTGCGGGGCCCTCCTACAATGAGCAGTTCTTC
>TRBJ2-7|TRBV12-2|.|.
CASRLLGSGLAGGEQYF
TGTGCAAGTCGCTTGCTGGGGTCGGGACTAGCGGGAGGTGAGCAGTACTTC
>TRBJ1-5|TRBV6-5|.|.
CASSSSWTSNQPQHF
TGTGCCAGCAGCTCCAGCTGGACAAGCAATCAGCCCCAGCATTTT
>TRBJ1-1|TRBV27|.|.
CASSLKAPQQGGNTEAFF
TGTGCCAGCAGTTTAAAAGCCCCCCAGCAGGGTGGGAACACTGAAGCTTTCTTT
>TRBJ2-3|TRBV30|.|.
CAWSEADTVSTDTQYF
TGTGCCTGGAGTGAGGCAGACACCGTAAGCACAGATACGCAGTATTTT
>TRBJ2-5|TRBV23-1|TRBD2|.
CASSQLRGLAGVLRGETQYF
TGCGCCAGCAGTCAATTGAGGGGACTAGCGGGAGTTTTGCGTGGCGAGACCCAGTACTTC
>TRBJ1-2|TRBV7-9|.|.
CASSQKEVLYGYTF
TGTGCCAGCAGCCAAAAGGAAGTACTCTATGGCTACACCTTC
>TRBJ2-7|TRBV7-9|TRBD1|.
CASSSSRDRMQYF
TGTGCCAGCAGCTCTAGTAGGGACAGAATGCAGTACTTC
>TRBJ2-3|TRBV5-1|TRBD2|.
CASSLATAGGGTDTQYF
TGCGCCAGCAGCTTGGCCACAGCGGGAGGCGGCACAGATACGCAGTATTTT
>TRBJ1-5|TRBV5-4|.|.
CASSSMPAGYGYSNQPQHF
TGTGCCAGCAGCTCGATGCCCGCAGGGTATGGATATAGCAATCAGCCCCAGCATTTT
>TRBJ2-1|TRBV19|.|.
CASSGTGPQRNEQFF
TGTGCCAGTAGTGGGACCGGGCCCCAGCGAAATGAGCAGTTCTTC
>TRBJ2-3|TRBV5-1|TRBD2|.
CASSPLAGARDTQYF
TGCGCCAGCAGCCCCCTAGCGGGGGCCAGGGATACGCAGTATTTT